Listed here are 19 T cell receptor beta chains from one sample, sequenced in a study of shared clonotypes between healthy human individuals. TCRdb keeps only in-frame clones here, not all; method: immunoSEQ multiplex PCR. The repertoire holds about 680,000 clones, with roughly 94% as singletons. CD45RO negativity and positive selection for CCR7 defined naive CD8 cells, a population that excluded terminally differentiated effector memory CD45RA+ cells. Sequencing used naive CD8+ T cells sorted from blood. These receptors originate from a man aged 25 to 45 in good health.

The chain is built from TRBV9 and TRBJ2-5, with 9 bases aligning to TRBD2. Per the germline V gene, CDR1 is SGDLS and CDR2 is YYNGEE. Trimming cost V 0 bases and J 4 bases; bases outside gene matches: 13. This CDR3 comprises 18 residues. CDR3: CASSVVPSSGISLETQYF. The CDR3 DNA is TGTGCCAGCAGCGTAGTCCCCTCTAGCGGGATTAGTCTAGAGACCCAGTACTTC.

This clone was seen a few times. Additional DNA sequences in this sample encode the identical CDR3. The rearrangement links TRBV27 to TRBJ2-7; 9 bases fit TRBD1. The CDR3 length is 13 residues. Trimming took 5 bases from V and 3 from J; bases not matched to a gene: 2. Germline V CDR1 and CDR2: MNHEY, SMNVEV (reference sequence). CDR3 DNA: TGTGCCAGCAGTCCGGGACAGGGCTACGAGCAGTACTTC. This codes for CASSPGQGYEQYF.

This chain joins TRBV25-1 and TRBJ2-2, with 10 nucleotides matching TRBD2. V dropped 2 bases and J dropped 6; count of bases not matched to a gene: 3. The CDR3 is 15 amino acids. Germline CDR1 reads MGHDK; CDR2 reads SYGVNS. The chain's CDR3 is CASSERLAGAGELFF. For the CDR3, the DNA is TGTGCCAGCAGTGAACGGCTAGCGGGAGCCGGGGAGCTGTTTTTT.

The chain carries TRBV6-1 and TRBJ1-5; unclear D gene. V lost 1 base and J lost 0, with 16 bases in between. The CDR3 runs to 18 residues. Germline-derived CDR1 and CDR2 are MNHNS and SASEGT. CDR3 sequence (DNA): TGTGCCAGCAGTGAAGGACAAAAATGGGGATATAGCAATCAGCCCCAGCATTTT. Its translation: CASSEGQKWGYSNQPQHF.

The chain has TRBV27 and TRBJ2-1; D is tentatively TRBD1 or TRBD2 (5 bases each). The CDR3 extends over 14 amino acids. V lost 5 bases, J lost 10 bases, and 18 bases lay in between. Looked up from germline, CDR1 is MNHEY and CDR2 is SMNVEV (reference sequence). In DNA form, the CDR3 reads TGTGCCAGCAGTCCAGGTACGAGGGGCGACGAGCAGTTCTTC. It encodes CASSPGTRGDEQFF.

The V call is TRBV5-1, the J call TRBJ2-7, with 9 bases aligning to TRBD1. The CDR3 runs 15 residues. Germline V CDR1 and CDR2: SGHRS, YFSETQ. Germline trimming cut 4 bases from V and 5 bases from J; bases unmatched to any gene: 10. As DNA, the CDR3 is TGCGCCAGCAGCGACCCGGGACAGGGCGTCCACGAGCAGTACTTC. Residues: CASSDPGQGVHEQYF.

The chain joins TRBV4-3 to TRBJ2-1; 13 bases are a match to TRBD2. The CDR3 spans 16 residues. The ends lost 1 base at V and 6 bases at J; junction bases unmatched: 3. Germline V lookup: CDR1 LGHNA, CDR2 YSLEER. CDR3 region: CASSQGTSGSVNEQFF. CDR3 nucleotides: TGCGCCAGCAGCCAAGGGACTAGCGGGAGCGTCAATGAGCAGTTCTTC.

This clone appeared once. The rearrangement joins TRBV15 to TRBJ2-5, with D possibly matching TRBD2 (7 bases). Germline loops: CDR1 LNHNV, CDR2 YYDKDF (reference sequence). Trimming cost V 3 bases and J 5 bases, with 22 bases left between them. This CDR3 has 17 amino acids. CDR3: CATSRLGAVREGETQYF. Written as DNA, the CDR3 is TGTGCCACCAGCAGGCTGGGGGCTGTGAGGGAGGGGGAGACCCAGTACTTC.

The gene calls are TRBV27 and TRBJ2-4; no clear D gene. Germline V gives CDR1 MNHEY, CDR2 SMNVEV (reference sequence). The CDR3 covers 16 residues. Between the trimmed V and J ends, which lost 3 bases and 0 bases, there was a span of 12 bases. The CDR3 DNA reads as TGTGCCAGCAGTTTCGTGGTTCGGGCAGCCAAAAACATTCAGTACTTC. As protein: CASSFVVRAAKNIQYF.

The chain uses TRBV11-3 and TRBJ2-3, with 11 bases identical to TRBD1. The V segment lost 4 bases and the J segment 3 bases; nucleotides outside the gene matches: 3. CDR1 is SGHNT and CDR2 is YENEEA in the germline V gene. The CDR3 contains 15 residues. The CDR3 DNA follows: TGTGCCAGCAGCTCCGGGACAGGGGGGACAGATACGCAGTATTTT. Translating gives CASSSGTGGTDTQYF.

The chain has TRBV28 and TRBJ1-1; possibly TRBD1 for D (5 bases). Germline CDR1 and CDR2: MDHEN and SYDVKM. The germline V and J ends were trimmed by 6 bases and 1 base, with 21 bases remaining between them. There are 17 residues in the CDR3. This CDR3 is CASSLPHSRGKNTEAFF. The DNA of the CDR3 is TGTGCCAGCAGCCTACCACACTCTCGGGGGAAGAACACTGAAGCTTTCTTT.

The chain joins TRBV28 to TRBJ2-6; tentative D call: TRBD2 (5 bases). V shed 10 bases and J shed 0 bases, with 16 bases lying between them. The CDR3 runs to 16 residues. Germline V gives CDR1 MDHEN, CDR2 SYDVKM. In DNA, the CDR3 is TGTGCCACCGGTGGAGGCGAAACCTCTGGGGCCAACGTCCTGACTTTC. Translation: CATGGGETSGANVLTF. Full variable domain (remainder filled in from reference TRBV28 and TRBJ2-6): DVKVTQSSRYLVKRTGEKVFLECVQDMDHENMFWYRQDPGLGLRLIYFSYDVKMKEKGDIPEGYSVSREKKERFSLILESASTNQTSMYLCATGGGETSGANVLTFGAGSRLTVL.

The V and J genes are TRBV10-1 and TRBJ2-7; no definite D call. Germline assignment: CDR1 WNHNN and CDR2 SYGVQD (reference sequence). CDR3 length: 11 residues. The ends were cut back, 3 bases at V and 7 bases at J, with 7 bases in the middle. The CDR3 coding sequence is TGCGCCAGCAGTGACCTAGGGGAGCAGTACTTC. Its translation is CASSDLGEQYF.

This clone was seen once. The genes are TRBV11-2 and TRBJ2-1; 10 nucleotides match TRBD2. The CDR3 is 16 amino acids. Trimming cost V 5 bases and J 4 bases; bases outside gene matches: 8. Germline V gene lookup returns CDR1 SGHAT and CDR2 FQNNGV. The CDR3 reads CASSLSLAGAYNEQFF. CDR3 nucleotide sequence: TGTGCCAGCAGCCTTAGTCTAGCGGGAGCTTACAATGAGCAGTTCTTC.

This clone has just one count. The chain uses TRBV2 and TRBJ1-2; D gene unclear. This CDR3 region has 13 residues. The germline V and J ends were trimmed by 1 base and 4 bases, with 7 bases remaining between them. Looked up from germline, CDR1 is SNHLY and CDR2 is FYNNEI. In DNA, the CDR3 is TGTGCCAGCAGTGAAGGCCCCAGCTATGGCTACACCTTC. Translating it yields CASSEGPSYGYTF.

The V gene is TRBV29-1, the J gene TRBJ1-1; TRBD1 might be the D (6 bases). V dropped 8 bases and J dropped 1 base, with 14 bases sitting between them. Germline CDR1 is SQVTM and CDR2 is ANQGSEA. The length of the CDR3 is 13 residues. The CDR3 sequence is CSSTGTTNTEAFF. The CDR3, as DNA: TGCAGCTCCACAGGGACAACGAACACTGAAGCTTTCTTT.

The DNA for the CDR3 is TGTGCCAGCTCACCAGGGCTCGCTGGTAGCACAGATACGCAGTATTTT. It yields the protein CASSPGLAGSTDTQYF. The chain combines TRBV18 with TRBJ2-3; unclear D gene. Germline V lookup: CDR1 KGHSH, CDR2 LQKENI. This CDR3 is 16 amino acids long. The ends were cut back, 2 bases at V and 0 bases at J, with 12 bases in the middle. The full variable domain, completed using reference TRBV18 and TRBJ2-3, is NAGVMQNPRHLVRRRGQEARLRCSPMKGHSHVYWYRQLPEEGLKFMVYLQKENIIDESGMPKERFSAEFPKEGPSILRIQQVVRGDSAAYFCASSPGLAGSTDTQYFGPGTRLTVL.

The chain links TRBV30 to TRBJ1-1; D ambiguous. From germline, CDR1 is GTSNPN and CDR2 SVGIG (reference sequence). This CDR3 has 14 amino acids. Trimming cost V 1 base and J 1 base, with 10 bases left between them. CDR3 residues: CAWSAGLPNTEAFF. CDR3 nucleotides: TGTGCCTGGAGTGCCGGGCTCCCGAACACTGAAGCTTTCTTT.

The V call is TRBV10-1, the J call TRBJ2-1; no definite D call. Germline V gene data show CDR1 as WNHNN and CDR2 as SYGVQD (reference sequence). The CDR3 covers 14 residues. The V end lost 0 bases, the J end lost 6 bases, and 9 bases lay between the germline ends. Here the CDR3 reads CASSESPSINEQFF. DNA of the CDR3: TGCGCCAGCAGTGAGTCACCCTCCATCAATGAGCAGTTCTTC.